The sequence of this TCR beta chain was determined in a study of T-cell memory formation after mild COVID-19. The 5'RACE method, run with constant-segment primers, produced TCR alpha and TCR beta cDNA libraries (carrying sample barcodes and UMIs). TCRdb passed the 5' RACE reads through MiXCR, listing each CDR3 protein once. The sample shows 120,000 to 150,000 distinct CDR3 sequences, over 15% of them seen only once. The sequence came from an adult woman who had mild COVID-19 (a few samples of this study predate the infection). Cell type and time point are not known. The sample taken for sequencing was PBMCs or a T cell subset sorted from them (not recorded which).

CDR3 bases: TGCGCCAGCAGCTACCCAGACAGGGCCCAAAACATTCAGTACTTC. Translation gives CASSYPDRAQNIQYF. The chain has TRBV5-1 and TRBJ2-4; the match to TRBD1 covers 7 bases. Germline-derived CDR1 and CDR2 are SGHRS and YFSETQ. The V segment lost 3 bases and the J segment 5 bases; nucleotides outside the gene matches: 8. CDR3 length: 15 amino acids.